What follows is one T cell receptor (beta chain) and its context. Its antigen is as yet unknown. Treatment noted: approximately nine-day PBMC culture with coronavirus spike peptide pools or control peptides (ViraFEST assay). The record originates from a study of vaccination and CD4 T cells after COVID-19. Sequence data for DNA of cultured CD4+ T cells were generated by the Oncomine TCR Beta short-read assay. Genomic DNA was isolated from cultured CD4+ T cells. In TCRdb, the PCR reads were re-called with MiXCR into one record per CDR3 protein. Counted here are about 7,400 distinct CDR3 sequences, roughly 70% occurring once; the ten biggest clones make up 15% to 20%. The CDR3 covers 16 residues. Germline assignment: CDR1 MNHEY and CDR2 SMNVEV (reference sequence). Germline trimming cut 5 bases from V and 10 bases from J; bases unmatched to any gene: 16.

The V call is TRBV27, the J call TRBJ2-5, with TRBD2 matching 10 bases. This TCR derives from a human donor who had recovered from COVID-19. The sequenced sample consisted of CD4+ T cells from blood, cultured in vitro. The CDR3 sequence is CASSTRQSGGGMFQYF. The CDR3 nucleotides read TGTGCCAGCAGTACCCGACAGAGCGGGGGGGGGATGTTCCAGTACTTC.